The present T cell receptor (beta chain) was sequenced within a study of blood T cell repertoires in COVID-19. Study as a whole: Material from acute and convalescent COVID-19 was sourced from the United States, Italy and Spain. The cDNA or gDNA used as material had been derived from T cells, B-cell-depleted T cells, or PBMCs.

As processed by the authors: How many nucleated cells were present was estimated from reference gene primer amplification. Produced via immunoSEQ multiplex PCR; TCRdb's table is partial and in-frame only. V and J calls and clone size are given by that table; D and trimming were obtained from the DNA. Of approximately 110,000 clones detected, roughly 84% appear once; the ten largest clones hold 5.5% to 8.5%. Germline V gene lookup returns CDR1 LNHDA and CDR2 SQIVND (reference sequence). This CDR3 has 16 residues. Deletions cut 0 bases from V and 7 bases from J, with 16 bases between. The chain joins TRBV19 to TRBJ1-3; D perhaps matches TRBD1 (5 bases). Sample: peripheral blood. This clonotype was obtained from a woman aged 50 to 60 with acute or convalescent COVID-19. The CDR3 spells CASSIDGHIELNTIYF. DNA for the CDR3: TGTGCCAGTAGTATAGATGGACATATCGAGCTGAACACCATATATTTT. The variable domain in full, with the rest retrieved from reference TRBV19 and TRBJ1-3, is DGGITQSPKYLFRKEGQNVTLSCEQNLNHDAMYWYRQDPGQGLRLIYYSQIVNDFQKGDIAEGYSVSREKKESFPLTVTSAQKNPTAFYLCASSIDGHIELNTIYFGEGSWLTVV.